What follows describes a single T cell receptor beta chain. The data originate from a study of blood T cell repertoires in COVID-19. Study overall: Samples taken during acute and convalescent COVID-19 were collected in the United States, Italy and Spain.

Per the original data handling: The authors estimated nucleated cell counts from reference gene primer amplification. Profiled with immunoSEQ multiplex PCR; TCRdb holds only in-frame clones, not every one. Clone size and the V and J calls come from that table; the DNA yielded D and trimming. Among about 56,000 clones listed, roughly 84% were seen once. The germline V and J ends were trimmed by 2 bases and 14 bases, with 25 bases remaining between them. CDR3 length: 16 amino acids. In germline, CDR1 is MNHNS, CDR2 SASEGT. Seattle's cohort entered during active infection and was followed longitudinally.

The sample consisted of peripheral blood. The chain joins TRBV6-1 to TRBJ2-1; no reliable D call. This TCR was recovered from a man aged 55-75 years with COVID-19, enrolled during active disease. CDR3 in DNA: TGTGCCAGCAGTGAATCCCCCTCAACATGGGCCCCAAAGGAGTTCTTC. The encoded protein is CASSESPSTWAPKEFF.